These 7 T cell receptor beta chains came from one sample sequenced in a study of blood T cell repertoires in COVID-19. The protocol was immunoSEQ multiplex PCR, while the TCRdb copy is restricted to in-frame clones and leaves out a portion. The table has over 250,000 clones, about 87% seen once; the top ten hold about 4.1%. Input material: peripheral blood. These receptors were collected from a man between 60 and 75 years old who had recovered from COVID-19.

The chain employs TRBV9 and TRBJ1-6; possible D gene TRBD1, 5 bases. V lost 2 bases and J lost 6, with 12 bases in between. This CDR3 contains 15 residues. The germline V gene has CDR1 SGDLS and CDR2 YYNGEE. DNA of the CDR3: TGTGCCAGCAGCGTCGGGTCGGGGGGTAATTCACCCCTCCACTTT. Amino acids: CASSVGSGGNSPLHF.

The chain has TRBV5-1 and TRBJ1-1; D remains ambiguous. Deletions cut 5 bases from V and 0 bases from J, with 14 bases between. Germline assignment: CDR1 SGHRS and CDR2 YFSETQ. CDR3 length: 15 residues. This CDR3 reads CASRLSQTMNTEAFF. The CDR3 DNA follows: TGCGCCAGCAGATTATCTCAAACAATGAACACTGAAGCTTTCTTT. Full variable domain (outside the CDR3, taken from reference TRBV5-1 and TRBJ1-1): KAGVTQTPRYLIKTRGQQVTLSCSPISGHRSVSWYQQTPGQGLQFLFEYFSETQRNKGNFPGRFSGRQFSNSRSEMNVSTLELGDSALYLCASRLSQTMNTEAFFGQGTRLTVV.

The rearrangement joins TRBV6-5 to TRBJ2-5; 13 bases map to TRBD2. From germline, CDR1 is MNHEY and CDR2 SVGAGI. Germline trimming cut 4 bases from V and 4 bases from J; bases unmatched to any gene: 3. This CDR3 comprises 15 residues. The CDR3 bases are TGTGCCAGCAGTTTGGGACTAGCGGGGCGAGAGACCCAGTACTTC. Protein: CASSLGLAGRETQYF.

This clone came up once. The rearrangement links TRBV6-1 to TRBJ1-5; possibly TRBD1 for D (6 bases). The length of the CDR3 is 19 residues. Germline-derived CDR1 and CDR2 are MNHNS and SASEGT. Trimming removed 3 bases at V and 0 bases at J, with 21 bases between. The CDR3 sequence is CASSEDRTRKVNSNQPQHF. CDR3 sequence (DNA): TGTGCCAGCAGTGAGGACAGAACCAGGAAAGTAAATAGCAATCAGCCCCAGCATTTT.

V usage is TRBV6-5 and J usage is TRBJ1-5; TRBD1 agrees at 8 bases. The V and J ends lost 6 bases and 2 bases, in that order; junction bases with no gene match: 6. Per germline, CDR1 MNHEY and CDR2 SVGAGI. CDR3 length equals 15 residues. The CDR3 loop reads CASRSGGAGNQPQHF. The CDR3 coding sequence is TGTGCCAGCAGGTCAGGGGGCGCGGGCAATCAGCCCCAGCATTTT.

The chain couples TRBV18 to TRBJ2-2, with D hard to call. The CDR3 loop spans 15 amino acids. From germline, CDR1 is KGHSH and CDR2 LQKENI. V was pared by 0 bases and J by 4 bases, with 9 bases between. The CDR3: CASSPPGLGTGELFF. The CDR3 region has the DNA TGTGCCAGCTCACCACCTGGTCTCGGCACCGGGGAGCTGTTTTTT.

The chain joins TRBV18 to TRBJ1-1; TRBD1 matches at 7 bases. The length of the CDR3 is 16 residues. V gave up 0 bases and J gave up 0 bases; unmatched junction bases: 4. CDR1 is KGHSH and CDR2 is LQKENI in the germline V gene. The CDR3 loop is CASSPPSGTVNTEAFF. The DNA of the CDR3 is TGTGCCAGCTCACCACCTTCCGGGACAGTGAACACTGAAGCTTTCTTT.